A single sample is the source of the 20 T cell receptor beta chains below, sequenced in a study of neurological immune-mediated disorders (dated by TCRdb to 2018 to 2020). Preparation of the library involved 5' RACE. The sequencer was an Illumina HiSeq 2500. The raw public data were reprocessed by TCRdb itself: fastp quality trimming at Q25, MiXCR clonotype calling, in-frame beta chains only. Each CDR3 protein appears once, grouped with its most common genes and DNA. In all, the sample holds fewer than 30,000 distinct CDR3 sequences, and about 13% of those were seen once. About an eighth of the sample goes to the ten largest clones. The material sequenced was PBMCs. The receptor set was obtained from a woman in her fifties or sixties with HTLV-1-associated myelopathy (HAM/TSP).

This clonotype showed up many times. The chain has TRBV20-1 and TRBJ2-3, with TRBD1 matching 8 bases. CDR1 DFQATT and CDR2 SNEGSKA come from the germline V gene (reference sequence). V lost 5 bases to trimming and J lost 0 bases; unmatched junction nucleotides: 7. The CDR3 covers 15 residues. The CDR3 bases are TGCAGTGCTCAACCCGGGACAGGAAGCACAGATACGCAGTATTTT. Translation: CSAQPGTGSTDTQYF.

This clonotype was observed many times. J is TRBJ2-3 and V is TRBV7-2; maybe TRBD1 (7 bases). The CDR3 spans 17 residues. Trimming stripped 1 base from V and 3 bases from J, with 17 bases between. Looked up from germline, CDR1 is SGHTA and CDR2 is FQGNSA. For the CDR3, the DNA is TGTGCCAGCAGCTTAGTGGCGGCAGGGGGACTGACAGATACGCAGTATTTT. This gives the protein CASSLVAAGGLTDTQYF.

At least ten counts were recorded for this clonotype. The rearrangement uses TRBV7-9 and TRBJ1-2, with a weak D call TRBD1 (5 bases). CDR3 length: 12 residues. The ends were cut back, 3 bases at V and 6 bases at J, with 8 bases in the middle. The V gene's germline CDR1 is SEHNR and CDR2 FQNEAQ (reference sequence). CDR3 bases: TGTGCCAGCAGCTTCGGGGCGCATGGCTACACCTTC. This codes for CASSFGAHGYTF. Drawing the rest from reference TRBV7-9 and TRBJ1-2, the complete variable domain is DTGVSQNPRHKITKRGQNVTFRCDPISEHNRLYWYRQTLGQGPEFLTYFQNEAQLEKSRLLSDRFSAERPKGSFSTLEIQRTEQGDSAMYLCASSFGAHGYTFGSGTRLTVV.

This clonotype appeared many times. The V gene is TRBV10-3, the J gene TRBJ1-2; TRBD1 matches 8 bases. Germline trimming cut 2 bases from V and 8 bases from J; bases unmatched to any gene: 7. CDR3 length: 14 residues. The germline CDR1 and CDR2 sequences are ENHRY and SYGVKD. For the CDR3, the DNA is TGTGCCATCAGTGAGGAGGGACAGGAGGACGGCTACACCTTC. Its translation is CAISEEGQEDGYTF.

This clonotype was recorded at least ten times. The V call is TRBV7-2, the J call TRBJ1-5, with TRBD1 matching over 10 bases. V trimming: 0 bases; J trimming: 3 bases; junction bases outside the gene matches: 17. Germline lookup yields CDR1 SGHTA and CDR2 FQGNSA. The CDR3 contains 21 residues. DNA for the CDR3: TGTGCCAGCAGCTTAGCGCTAAAGGGTCCCGACAGGGGGCTCTTCAATCAGCCCCAGCATTTT. Its translation is CASSLALKGPDRGLFNQPQHF. The entire variable domain, with the rest obtained from reference TRBV7-2 and TRBJ1-5, is as follows: GAGVSQSPSNKVTEKGKDVELRCDPISGHTALYWYRQSLGQGLEFLIYFQGNSAPDKSGLPSDRFSAERTGGSVSTLTIQRTQQEDSAVYLCASSLALKGPDRGLFNQPQHFGDGTRLSIL.

In its sample, this clonotype was seen many times. This chain links TRBV12-3 or TRBV12-4 with TRBJ1-2; D ambiguous. CDR3 length: 15 residues. V was pared by 3 bases and J by 4 bases, with 15 bases between. CDR3 in DNA: TGTGCCAGCAGTTTCGGACTACGATCCCTCTATGGCTACACCTTC. Translation: CASSFGLRSLYGYTF.

This clonotype ranks as medium-sized (0.01 to 0.1%). The chain has TRBV5-1 and TRBJ2-7; tentatively, D is TRBD2 (5 bases). V was cut by 0 bases and J by 2 bases, with 18 bases left in between. Germline values: CDR1 SGHRS, CDR2 YFSETQ. CDR3 length equals 17 residues. The CDR3, as DNA: TGCGCCAGCAGCTTGGGTTTCGTCCTGGACTTTACCTACGAGCAGTACTTC. Its translation: CASSLGFVLDFTYEQYF.

This clonotype was counted many times. The chain joins TRBV6-5 to TRBJ1-2, with D possibly matching TRBD1 (6 bases). CDR3 length: 16 amino acids. Trimming cost V 9 bases and J 0 bases, with 20 bases left between them. Germline CDR1 MNHEY, CDR2 SVGAGI. CDR3 coding DNA: TGTGCCAGTGCTGGGGGCGGTACGTTGGCTAACTATGGCTACACCTTC. Protein sequence: CASAGGGTLANYGYTF.

In this sample, this clonotype turned up many times. The rearrangement joins TRBV4-1 to TRBJ2-7; maybe TRBD2 (6 bases). Trimming stripped 3 bases from V and 6 bases from J, with 12 bases between. There are 13 residues in the CDR3. Germline loops: CDR1 MGHRA, CDR2 YSYEKL. CDR3 protein: CASSQGEDREQYF. The CDR3 nucleotides read TGCGCCAGCAGCCAGGGGGAGGACCGCGAGCAGTACTTC.

This clonotype was seen at least ten times. This chain joins TRBV14 and TRBJ2-5; maybe TRBD2 (5 bases). Trimming cost V 7 bases and J 2 bases, with 14 bases left between them. This CDR3 contains 14 residues. Germline V CDR1 and CDR2: SGHDN, FVKESK. The CDR3 sequence: CASNFRGGQETQYF. The CDR3 coding sequence is TGTGCCAGCAACTTTAGAGGCGGGCAAGAGACCCAGTACTTC.

Turning to this clonotype: The junction and the germline gene differ at one end; a read error may be behind it. The CDR3 DNA sequence: TGCATCGTTAGACTGGGAACCCGTAGCAATCAGCCCCAGCATTTT. Translated: CIVRLGTRSNQPQHF. This sequence joins TRBV29-1 and TRBJ1-5; unclear D gene. The CDR3 sequence is 15 residues long. Germline V gene data show CDR1 as SQVTM and CDR2 as ANQGSEA. The variable domain in full, completed from reference TRBV29-1 and TRBJ1-5, reads SAVISQKPSRDICQRGTSLTIQCQVDSQVTMMFWYRQQPGQSLTLIATANQGSEATYESGFVIDKFPISRPNLTFSTLTVSNMSPEDSSIYLCIVRLGTRSNQPQHFGDGTRLSIL.

This clonotype was found many times. The V call is TRBV11-2, the J call TRBJ2-6; D is ambiguous. The V and J ends lost 2 bases and 4 bases respectively, with 9 bases between them. The CDR3 has 15 amino acids. Germline CDR1 reads SGHAT; CDR2 reads FQNNGV. In DNA, the CDR3 is TGTGCCAGCAGCTTACCGGCCCCCGGGGCCAACGTCCTGACTTTC. Translated: CASSLPAPGANVLTF.

This clonotype was seen repeatedly, ten times or more. V gene TRBV29-1 combines with J gene TRBJ1-1; 7 bases line up with TRBD1. The CDR3 extends over 13 amino acids. Germline values: CDR1 SQVTM, CDR2 ANQGSEA. Unmatched junction bases numbered 4, after V lost 4 bases and J lost 2 bases. The CDR3 region has the DNA TGCAGCGTTGGGCCAGGGGGTAACACTGAAGCTTTCTTT. Protein: CSVGPGGNTEAFF.

This clonotype was seen many times. The chain couples TRBV30 to TRBJ1-5; no clear D. Germline lookup yields CDR1 GTSNPN and CDR2 SVGIG (reference sequence). The CDR3 spans 13 residues. Deletions cut 0 bases from V and 5 bases from J, with 8 bases between. Here the CDR3 reads CAWSVRLDQPQHF. CDR3 nucleotide sequence: TGTGCCTGGAGTGTACGATTGGATCAGCCCCAGCATTTT.

This clonotype has a count of ten or more. In DNA, the CDR3 is TGTGCCAGCAGCTTACTGGGACAGGGGAGTGAAAAACTGTTTTTT. Amino acids: CASSLLGQGSEKLFF. This chain links TRBV7-9 with TRBJ1-4; 10 bases match TRBD1. The CDR3 extends over 15 amino acids. Germline loops: CDR1 SEHNR, CDR2 FQNEAQ (reference sequence). Germline trimming cut 2 bases from V and 7 bases from J; bases unmatched to any gene: 4.

This clonotype was recorded many times. This chain uses TRBV27 with TRBJ2-7, with no clear D. CDR1 MNHEY and CDR2 SMNVEV come from the germline V gene (reference sequence). Trimming took 0 bases from V and 5 from J, leaving 8 bases between them. The CDR3 is 13 residues long. CDR3: CASSLSFRNEQYF. In DNA form, the CDR3 reads TGTGCCAGCAGTTTATCGTTTCGGAACGAGCAGTACTTC.

There are many counts of this clonotype. V and J are TRBV15 and TRBJ2-5, with D possibly being TRBD2 (6 bases). In germline, CDR1 is LNHNV, CDR2 YYDKDF (reference sequence). The CDR3 sequence is 13 residues long. V dropped 4 bases and J dropped 5 bases, with 11 bases sitting between them. As DNA, the CDR3 is TGTGCCACCAGCACACAGGCGGGGGAGACCCAGTACTTC. Its protein is CATSTQAGETQYF.

This chain joins TRBV24-1 and TRBJ2-3; 11 bases align to TRBD1. The germline gives CDR1 KGHDR, CDR2 SFDVKD. V lost 5 bases to trimming and J lost 2 bases; unmatched junction nucleotides: 8. This CDR3 region has 17 residues. The CDR3 region is CATSAKRDRGYTDTQYF. In nucleotides, the CDR3 is TGTGCCACCAGTGCAAAGAGGGACAGGGGGTACACAGATACGCAGTATTTT.

This clonotype has at least ten counts. The chain employs TRBV6-6 and TRBJ1-3; TRBD1 matches 9 bases. Germline V CDR1 and CDR2: MNHNY, SVGAGI (reference sequence). J lost 8 bases, V lost 4 bases, and 9 bases had no gene match. The CDR3 extends over 15 amino acids. The CDR3 region has the DNA TGTGCCAGCAGTTTGGGAACAGGGGGCAGAGACACCATATATTTT. Translated: CASSLGTGGRDTIYF.

This clonotype was seen only a few times. V usage is TRBV18 and J usage is TRBJ2-6; 7 nucleotides align to TRBD1. CDR1 KGHSH and CDR2 LQKENI come from the germline V gene. This CDR3 is built from 18 residues. Trimming at V came to 3 bases and at J to 0 bases, leaving 8 bases not matched to a gene. CDR3 in DNA: TGTGCCAGCTCACCCATACAGGGGTTGGTCTCTGGGGCCAACGTCCTGACTTTC. As protein: CASSPIQGLVSGANVLTF.